This T cell receptor (beta chain) was identified during a study of control samples from healthy donors and cancer patients. The ends were cut back, 2 bases at V and 6 bases at J, with 17 bases in the middle. The CDR3 totals 16 residues. Per germline, CDR1 KGHSH and CDR2 LQKENI. Sequencing was performed with immunoSEQ multiplex PCR; in TCRdb, only in-frame clones are kept and a portion is missing. The table records around 100,000 clones, less than 90% of them present only once. This sequence was found in a woman between 45 and 60 years old in good health. Source material: blood. The rearrangement joins TRBV18 to TRBJ1-5; D is unclear. The chain's CDR3 is CASSPGSWQTGQPQHF. The CDR3 coding sequence is TGTGCCAGCTCACCAGGTAGTTGGCAGACGGGTCAGCCCCAGCATTTT. Based on the CDR3 plus reference TRBV18 and TRBJ1-5, the full variable domain is NAGVMQNPRHLVRRRGQEARLRCSPMKGHSHVYWYRQLPEEGLKFMVYLQKENIIDESGMPKERFSAEFPKEGPSILRIQQVVRGDSAAYFCASSPGSWQTGQPQHFGDGTRLSIL.